The 30 T cell receptor beta chains given below trace back to one sample, sequenced in a study of blood T cell repertoires in COVID-19. Generated by immunoSEQ multiplex PCR, the TCRdb table keeps only in-frame clones and is missing some. The repertoire holds 250,000 to 350,000 clones, with approximately 90% as singletons. Sequencing was performed on peripheral blood. The receptors were sampled from a woman aged 45-59 years who had recovered from COVID-19.

This chain uses TRBV9 with TRBJ2-2, with 16 bases aligning to TRBD2. The CDR3 loop spans 16 amino acids. V dropped 4 bases and J dropped 7; count of bases not matched to a gene: 4. Germline CDR1 and CDR2: SGDLS and YYNGEE. The CDR3 coding sequence is TGTGCCAGCAGCTCGGGACTAGCGGGGGGGATCGGGGAGCTGTTTTTT. It yields the protein CASSSGLAGGIGELFF.

This chain connects TRBV6-1 to TRBJ2-3; 10 bases are a match to TRBD1. V dropped 6 bases and J dropped 8; count of bases not matched to a gene: 23. Looked up from germline, CDR1 is MNHNS and CDR2 is SASEGT. The CDR3 runs to 19 residues. The CDR3 bases are TGTGCCAGCAGAGAACCAGGGACAGGGGCCGTTAATCGACTCCTTACGCAGTATTTT. As protein: CASREPGTGAVNRLLTQYF.

The chain is built from TRBV3-1 (or the pseudogene TRBV3-2) and TRBJ1-1, with D unresolved. The V gene's germline CDR1 is LGHDT and CDR2 YNNKEL (reference sequence). V was trimmed by 2 bases and J by 5 bases, leaving 15 bases between them. This CDR3 spans 15 amino acids. CDR3 residues: CASSQRNIGRTEAFF. The CDR3 DNA reads as TGTGCCAGCAGCCAAAGGAACATTGGGAGAACTGAAGCTTTCTTT.

The chain combines TRBV7-2 with TRBJ2-7; a possible D gene is TRBD1 (6 bases). The germline gives CDR1 SGHTA, CDR2 FQGNSA. The CDR3 covers 13 residues. The V end lost 1 base, the J end lost 5 bases, and 9 bases lay between the germline ends. CDR3 bases: TGTGCCAGCAGCTTAGGACAGGTAGACGAGCAGTACTTC. It yields the protein CASSLGQVDEQYF.

This chain uses TRBV5-4 with TRBJ2-5, with D possibly matching TRBD1 (5 bases). CDR3 size: 15 residues. Deletions cut 0 bases from V and 6 bases from J, with 15 bases between. From germline, CDR1 is SGHNT and CDR2 YYREEE (reference sequence). The CDR3 region has the DNA TGTGCCAGCAGCTTGGCCGGCAGGGCCGGGCAGACCCAGTACTTC. This translates into CASSLAGRAGQTQYF.

The chain links TRBV29-1 to TRBJ2-1; TRBD2 matches at 8 bases. CDR1 is SQVTM, CDR2 ANQGSEA, per germline. CDR3 length equals 13 residues. Trimming cost V 8 bases and J 0 bases; bases outside gene matches: 3. The CDR3 sequence is CSQRESSYNEQFF. DNA of the CDR3: TGCAGCCAGCGGGAGAGCTCCTACAATGAGCAGTTCTTC.

This chain links TRBV19 with TRBJ1-1; unclear D gene. The CDR3 has 14 amino acids. Trimming shortened V by 0 bases and J by 4 bases, and 9 bases separated the two germline ends. Germline values: CDR1 LNHDA, CDR2 SQIVND (reference sequence). This chain's CDR3 is CASSIDGEGTEAFF. The CDR3 region has the DNA TGTGCCAGTAGTATAGATGGGGAGGGCACTGAAGCTTTCTTT. The entire variable domain, with the rest obtained from reference TRBV19 and TRBJ1-1, is as follows: DGGITQSPKYLFRKEGQNVTLSCEQNLNHDAMYWYRQDPGQGLRLIYYSQIVNDFQKGDIAEGYSVSREKKESFPLTVTSAQKNPTAFYLCASSIDGEGTEAFFGQGTRLTVV.

V gene TRBV5-1 combines with J gene TRBJ2-1; TRBD1 aligns across 7 bases. CDR1 SGHRS and CDR2 YFSETQ come from the germline V gene. The length of the CDR3 is 15 residues. Losses at the gene ends were 4 bases for V and 10 bases for J; bases not matched to a gene: 14. CDR3 DNA sequence: TGCGCCAGCAGCGCCCGACAGGGACGGTTCGGCGAGCAGTTCTTC. Amino acid sequence: CASSARQGRFGEQFF.

V gene TRBV19 combines with J gene TRBJ2-1; 9 bases align to TRBD2. The CDR3 totals 15 residues. Germline CDR1 and CDR2: LNHDA and SQIVND (reference sequence). J was trimmed by 8 bases and V by 3 bases; bases with no gene match: 8. CDR3 sequence reads: CASSIRAGGSDEQFF. In DNA form, the CDR3 reads TGTGCCAGTAGTATCCGAGCGGGAGGATCCGATGAGCAGTTCTTC.

In regard to this clone: This likely reflects a read error, since a far larger clone is one base away. The V call is TRBV2, the J call TRBJ1-6; possibly TRBD1 for D (5 bases). In germline, CDR1 is SNHLY, CDR2 FYNNEI. There are 13 residues in the CDR3. Trimming pared 3 bases from V and 7 bases from J, leaving 7 bases between. CDR3 amino acids: CASSDRENSPLHF. DNA of the CDR3: TGTGCCAGCAGTGACAGGGAAAATTCACCCCTCCACTTT.

The V gene is TRBV2, the J gene TRBJ2-7; TRBD1 agrees at 12 bases. This CDR3 has 15 residues. Trimming at V came to 3 bases and at J to 6 bases, leaving 6 bases not matched to a gene. CDR1 is SNHLY, CDR2 FYNNEI, per germline. The CDR3 loop reads CASSDGTGGASEQYF. The CDR3 region has the DNA TGTGCCAGCAGTGACGGGACAGGGGGCGCAAGCGAGCAGTACTTC.

This clone was seen a few times. The chain carries TRBV10-3 and TRBJ2-1, with 11 nucleotides matching TRBD2. Germline CDR1 ENHRY, CDR2 SYGVKD. Losses at the gene ends were 6 bases for V and 5 bases for J; bases not matched to a gene: 3. The CDR3 totals 14 residues. The CDR3 loop is CAISALAGDNEQFF. The DNA for the CDR3 is TGTGCCATCAGCGCACTAGCGGGAGACAATGAGCAGTTCTTC.

The chain combines TRBV7-7 with TRBJ2-2, with 10 bases that match TRBD1. Germline assignment: CDR1 SSHAT and CDR2 FNYEAQ (reference sequence). The CDR3 is made up of 16 amino acids. CDR3 residues: CATRKPGTGDTGELFF. DNA for the CDR3: TGTGCTACCCGGAAGCCCGGGACAGGGGACACCGGGGAGCTGTTTTTT.

The chain uses TRBV12-3 or TRBV12-4 and TRBJ2-7; 10 positions agree with TRBD1. CDR3 size: 13 residues. The V segment lost 5 bases and the J segment 5 bases; nucleotides outside the gene matches: 3. The CDR3 loop is CASSSGQGDEQYF. CDR3 nucleotides: TGTGCCAGCAGTAGCGGACAGGGGGACGAGCAGTACTTC.

The chain combines TRBV2 with TRBJ2-7; TRBD1 matches 9 bases. Germline trimming cut 7 bases from V and 6 bases from J; bases unmatched to any gene: 7. Germline CDR1 SNHLY, CDR2 FYNNEI. The CDR3 length is 13 residues. CDR3 nucleotide sequence: TGTGCCAGCAAGGGGACAGGGTGGATCGAGCAGTACTTC. Translating it yields CASKGTGWIEQYF. The entire variable domain, with the rest obtained from reference TRBV2 and TRBJ2-7, is as follows: EPEVTQTPSHQVTQMGQEVILRCVPISNHLYFYWYRQILGQKVEFLVSFYNNEISEKSEIFDDQFSVERPDGSNFTLKIRSTKLEDSAMYFCASKGTGWIEQYFGPGTRLTVT.

The V and J genes are TRBV27 and TRBJ2-3; possible D gene TRBD2, 6 bases. The germline gives CDR1 MNHEY, CDR2 SMNVEV (reference sequence). The length of the CDR3 is 14 residues. Between the trimmed V and J ends, which lost 4 bases and 5 bases, there was a span of 13 bases. DNA of the CDR3: TGTGCCAGCAGTTCGTTTCGGGGGAAAGATACGCAGTATTTT. This gives the protein CASSSFRGKDTQYF.

The CDR3 loop is CASSQGDNRMNTEAFF. In DNA form, the CDR3 reads TGTGCCAGCAGCCAAGGCGACAATCGAATGAACACTGAAGCTTTCTTT. The J gene is TRBJ1-1, the V gene TRBV3-1 (or the pseudogene TRBV3-2); the D is unclear. CDR1 is LGHDT and CDR2 is YNNKEL in the germline V gene (reference sequence). Trimming left V 1 base short and J 0 bases short, with 12 bases between. The CDR3 runs 16 residues.

The chain recombines TRBV27 with TRBJ2-1; 7 nucleotides align to TRBD2. Looked up from germline, CDR1 is MNHEY and CDR2 is SMNVEV (reference sequence). This CDR3 has 15 amino acids. The ends lost 6 bases at V and 4 bases at J; junction bases unmatched: 9. For the CDR3, the DNA is TGTGCCAGCAGCCAAGGGGAGGGAAGGTACAATGAGCAGTTCTTC. Protein sequence: CASSQGEGRYNEQFF.

This clone was seen only a few times. V usage is TRBV5-1 and J usage is TRBJ2-1; TRBD2 matches at 12 bases. Unmatched junction bases numbered 3, after V lost 4 bases and J lost 4 bases. The germline CDR1 and CDR2 sequences are SGHRS and YFSETQ. This CDR3 has 15 amino acids. CDR3 coding DNA: TGCGCCAGCAGCACCACTAGCGGGAGGTACAATGAGCAGTTCTTC. Translated: CASSTTSGRYNEQFF.

The chain uses TRBV5-1 and TRBJ1-2; 9 bases line up with TRBD1. The CDR3 consists of 16 residues. Per germline, CDR1 SGHRS and CDR2 YFSETQ. V lost 4 bases to trimming and J lost 0 bases; unmatched junction nucleotides: 7. CDR3 nucleotides: TGCGCCAGCAGCCTTGGGGGACAGGGATCTAACTATGGCTACACCTTC. As protein: CASSLGGQGSNYGYTF.

J is TRBJ1-2 and V is TRBV19, with a weak D call TRBD1 (5 bases). Germline CDR1 and CDR2: LNHDA and SQIVND (reference sequence). V was clipped by 5 bases and J by 3 bases, with 13 bases between them. The CDR3 covers 14 residues. CDR3 bases: TGTGCCAGTAGTCCAATGACAGACGACTATGGCTACACCTTC. As protein: CASSPMTDDYGYTF.

The J gene is TRBJ2-2, the V gene TRBV5-5; possibly TRBD1 for D (5 bases). Germline CDR1 is SGHKS and CDR2 is YYEKEE (reference sequence). The germline V and J ends were trimmed by 0 bases and 0 bases, with 6 bases remaining between them. CDR3 length: 15 amino acids. CDR3 protein: CASSLARANTGELFF. In DNA form, the CDR3 reads TGTGCCAGCAGCTTGGCCAGGGCGAACACCGGGGAGCTGTTTTTT. Full variable domain (rest looked up from reference TRBV5-5 and TRBJ2-2): DAGVTQSPTHLIKTRGQQVTLRCSPISGHKSVSWYQQVLGQGPQFIFQYYEKEERGRGNFPDRFSARQFPNYSSELNVNALLLGDSALYLCASSLARANTGELFFGEGSRLTVL.

V and J are TRBV27 and TRBJ2-4; 7 nucleotides line up with TRBD2. CDR3 length: 14 residues. V shed 4 bases, J shed 7 bases, and the junction held 7 bases outside the gene matches. Germline CDR1 and CDR2: MNHEY and SMNVEV (reference sequence). This chain's CDR3 is CASSSREGRNIQYF. CDR3 in DNA: TGTGCCAGCAGTTCGAGGGAGGGGCGGAACATTCAGTACTTC.

This chain connects TRBV29-1 to TRBJ1-1; D not certain. V lost 5 bases and J 1 base, leaving 11 bases between the germline ends. The CDR3 consists of 13 residues. Germline V gene data show CDR1 as SQVTM and CDR2 as ANQGSEA. CDR3 sequence reads: CSVREHPNTEAFF. The CDR3 nucleotides are TGCAGCGTTCGGGAACACCCGAACACTGAAGCTTTCTTT.

This chain links TRBV30 with TRBJ2-7; maybe TRBD1 (6 bases). The CDR3 covers 12 residues. The germline V gene encodes CDR1 GTSNPN and CDR2 SVGIG (reference sequence). V lost 7 bases and J lost 5, with 15 bases in between. The DNA for the CDR3 is TGTGCCTCCGACTGGGGGCTCCACGAGCAGTACTTC. This gives the protein CASDWGLHEQYF.

This clone was detected only once. The chain combines TRBV30 with TRBJ2-1, with TRBD2 matching 9 bases. Germline CDR1 is GTSNPN and CDR2 is SVGIG (reference sequence). This CDR3 spans 16 amino acids. Trimming at V came to 5 bases and at J to 2 bases, leaving 10 bases not matched to a gene. CDR3: CAWEGGLAFTYNEQFF. The CDR3 DNA reads TGTGCCTGGGAGGGCGGACTAGCGTTTACCTACAATGAGCAGTTCTTC.

This chain uses TRBV18 with TRBJ2-5; D unclear. Per the germline V gene, CDR1 is KGHSH and CDR2 is LQKENI. This CDR3 spans 14 amino acids. Trimming stripped 3 bases from V and 1 base from J, with 9 bases between. The CDR3 nucleotides read TGTGCCAGCTCACCTTACAGCCTCCAAGAGACCCAGTACTTC. Translation gives CASSPYSLQETQYF. Full variable domain (outside the CDR3, taken from reference TRBV18 and TRBJ2-5): NAGVMQNPRHLVRRRGQEARLRCSPMKGHSHVYWYRQLPEEGLKFMVYLQKENIIDESGMPKERFSAEFPKEGPSILRIQQVVRGDSAAYFCASSPYSLQETQYFGPGTRLLVL.

The chain is built from TRBV5-1 and TRBJ2-1; weak D call: TRBD2 (5 bases). Trimming pared 2 bases from V and 4 bases from J, leaving 22 bases between. CDR1 and CDR2 (germline): SGHRS, YFSETQ. The CDR3 runs 18 residues. CDR3 nucleotide sequence: TGCGCCAGCAGCTTAGGCCGACCAGTAGCGTTACGGTACAATGAGCAGTTCTTC. This sequence encodes CASSLGRPVALRYNEQFF.

This chain joins TRBV7-2 and TRBJ2-4, with 9 nucleotides matching TRBD1. Germline V gene lookup returns CDR1 SGHTA and CDR2 FQGNSA. This CDR3 is built from 14 residues. J lost 9 bases, V lost 5 bases, and 8 bases had no gene match. CDR3 sequence reads: CASSPGTGSSIQYF. The CDR3 nucleotides are TGTGCCAGCAGCCCCGGGACAGGGTCAAGCATTCAGTACTTC.

The genes are TRBV6-2 or TRBV6-3 and TRBJ2-7; 9 positions agree with TRBD2. The CDR3 contains 17 residues. Germline loops: CDR1 MNHEY, CDR2 SVGEGT. V lost 4 bases to trimming and J lost 0 bases; unmatched junction nucleotides: 10. The CDR3 nucleotides read TGTGCCAGCAGTTCTAGCAAACGACTAGCGGCCTCCTACGAGCAGTACTTC. It codes for CASSSSKRLAASYEQYF.